This TCR beta chain was sequenced in a study of blood T cell repertoires in COVID-19. In this sample, this clone turned up a few times. Trimming took 4 bases from V and 7 from J; bases not matched to a gene: 7. Per germline, CDR1 SGHDT and CDR2 YYEEEE. The CDR3 totals 15 residues. Repertoires were generated with immunoSEQ multiplex PCR, while TCRdb's copy carries only in-frame clones and drops some. Of over 50,000 clones detected, about 90% appear once; the ten largest clones hold roughly 15%. This clonotype was obtained from a human donor in a cohort sampled during active COVID-19. Input material: peripheral blood. The genes are TRBV5-6 and TRBJ1-4; 10 positions agree with TRBD1. Here the CDR3 reads CASSPRQGAPEKLFF. The CDR3 nucleotides are TGTGCCAGCAGCCCAAGACAGGGGGCGCCTGAAAAACTGTTTTTT.